This T cell receptor (beta chain) was documented in a study of blood T cells in healthy people across ages. Study-wide findings and caveats: Researchers report that TCR beta diversity correlated strongly with naive T cell percentage. Long-lived donors exceeded aged donors in naive CD4+ cells and diversity. Unsorted PBMCs ruled out conclusive naive versus antigen-experienced comparison.

For the second PCR, which ran for about 6 to 11 cycles, a sample-barcoded 5' primer and a J-beta primer mix were used. Using its own MiXCR run on the 5' RACE reads, TCRdb lists one record per CDR3 protein. There are 550,000 to 750,000 distinct CDR3 sequences in the sample; roughly 20% occur only once, and 3% to 4% lies in the top ten. Details on this clonotype: The antigen is not known.

Per sample, extraction of total RNA gave at least 5 micrograms in every case. CDR1 and CDR2 from the germline V gene are ENHRY and SYGVKD. Trimming pared 3 bases from V and 0 bases from J, leaving 11 bases between. The CDR3 runs 16 residues. The sample consisted of blood. This TCR was recovered from a man between 65 and 85 years old in good health. This sequence joins TRBV10-3 and TRBJ2-2; D could derive from TRBD1 or TRBD2 (5 bases each). In DNA, the CDR3 is TGTGCCATCAGTGAAACCGGGGACCCGAACACCGGGGAGCTGTTTTTT. Translated, it gives CAISETGDPNTGELFF.